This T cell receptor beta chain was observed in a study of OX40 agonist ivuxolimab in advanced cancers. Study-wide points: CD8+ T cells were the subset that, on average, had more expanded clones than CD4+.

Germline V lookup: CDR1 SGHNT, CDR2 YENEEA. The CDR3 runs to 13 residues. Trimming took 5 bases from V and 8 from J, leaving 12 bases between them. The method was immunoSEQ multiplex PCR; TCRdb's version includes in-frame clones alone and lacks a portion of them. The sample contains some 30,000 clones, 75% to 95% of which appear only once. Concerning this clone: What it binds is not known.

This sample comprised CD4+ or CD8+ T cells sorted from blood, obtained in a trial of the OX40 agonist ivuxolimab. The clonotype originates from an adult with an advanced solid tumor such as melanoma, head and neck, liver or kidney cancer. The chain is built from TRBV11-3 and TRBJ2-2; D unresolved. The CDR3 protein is CASSPPLSGELFF. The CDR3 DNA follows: TGTGCCAGCAGCCCACCCCTCTCGGGGGAGCTGTTTTTT.